The 29 T cell receptor beta chains presented below share a single source sample, sequenced in a study of post-analysis software for immune sequencing data (dated by TCRdb to the mid-2010s). Library preparation used PCR. Data came from an Illumina HiSeq 2500. Unique molecular identifiers were incorporated into TCR beta cDNA libraries to reduce PCR and sequencing biases. TCRdb reprocessing: public reads trimmed at Q25 with fastp, clones called with MiXCR, in-frame beta chains kept. Rows are combined by CDR3 protein, so each entry shows the most common genes and DNA. Here the sample has roughly 800,000 distinct CDR3 sequences; roughly 50% occur a single time. The ten largest clones take up approximately 4.4% of the sample. What the authors observed across the whole study: Significantly higher frequencies in patients than in controls were found for about 5 TRBV segments, including TRBV5-6, TRBV5-1 and TRBV20-1.

The antigens these receptors bind are not known. Material: blood. The receptors were gathered from a girl between 10 and 17 years old with multiple sclerosis.

This chain uses TRBV4-3 with TRBJ2-7; D is perhaps TRBD1 (6 bases). The CDR3 totals 14 residues. The germline gives CDR1 LGHNA, CDR2 YSLEER. V was cut by 2 bases and J by 1 base, with 9 bases left in between. The chain's CDR3 is CASSQNRDSYEQYF. For the CDR3, the DNA is TGCGCCAGCAGCCAAAACAGGGATTCCTACGAGCAGTACTTC.

This clonotype was seen ten or more times. The chain combines TRBV9 with TRBJ2-7, with 8 bases identical to TRBD2. Trimming removed 2 bases from V and 2 bases from J; junction bases left unmatched: 3. The CDR3 runs to 14 residues. CDR1 SGDLS and CDR2 YYNGEE come from the germline V gene. CDR3 nucleotide sequence: TGTGCCAGCAGCGTGGCGGGAGGTCCCTACGAGCAGTACTTC. Encoded protein: CASSVAGGPYEQYF.

This chain uses TRBV6-6 with TRBJ1-1; no firm D call. Deletions cut 5 bases from V and 3 bases from J, with 7 bases between. Germline V gives CDR1 MNHNY, CDR2 SVGAGI (reference sequence). The CDR3 is 12 residues long. This CDR3 is CASSHRDTEAFF. The CDR3 coding sequence is TGTGCCAGCAGTCACAGAGACACTGAAGCTTTCTTT.

This clonotype was detected a few times. V is TRBV29-1 and J is TRBJ2-5, with 13 bases that match TRBD2. Germline values: CDR1 SQVTM, CDR2 ANQGSEA. The CDR3 covers 15 residues. Germline trimming cut 5 bases from V and 2 bases from J; bases unmatched to any gene: 5. The CDR3 bases are TGCAGCGTTTGGGGACTAGCGGGGCATCAAGAGACCCAGTACTTC. Its translation is CSVWGLAGHQETQYF.

In this sample, this clonotype turned up once. The genes are TRBV7-8 and TRBJ2-7; D call uncertain. Germline V gene data show CDR1 as SGHVS and CDR2 as FQNEAQ. V was trimmed by 3 bases and J by 7 bases, leaving 16 bases between them. The CDR3 has 14 residues. The CDR3 here is CASSFRRGPLEQYF. The CDR3 nucleotides read TGTGCCAGCAGCTTCCGCAGAGGCCCGCTTGAGCAGTACTTC.

The chain couples TRBV25-1 to TRBJ2-7; D may be TRBD2 (5 bases). Per the germline V gene, CDR1 is MGHDK and CDR2 is SYGVNS. The CDR3 length is 15 residues. Trimming stripped 4 bases from V and 1 base from J, with 14 bases between. The CDR3 bases are TGTGCCAGCAGTGCCCCAGCGGCGCCTTCCTACGAGCAGTACTTC. Amino acid sequence: CASSAPAAPSYEQYF.

This clonotype was counted a few times. This rearrangement joins TRBV7-2 to TRBJ2-1; 14 bases line up with TRBD2. The CDR3 runs to 16 residues. Losses at the gene ends were 2 bases for V and 7 bases for J; bases not matched to a gene: 4. CDR1 and CDR2 (germline): SGHTA, FQGNSA. CDR3 coding DNA: TGTGCCAGCAGCTTAAGGGGGACTAGCGGGGGAAATGAGCAGTTCTTC. This encodes CASSLRGTSGGNEQFF.

Here the CDR3 reads CSAAASGKNIQYF. CDR3 coding DNA: TGCAGTGCAGCGGCTAGCGGAAAAAACATTCAGTACTTC. The rearrangement joins TRBV20-1 to TRBJ2-4, with 7 nucleotides matching TRBD2. This CDR3 has 13 residues. V lost 6 bases, J lost 4 bases, and 6 bases stayed unmatched. The V gene's germline CDR1 is DFQATT and CDR2 SNEGSKA (reference sequence).

The V gene is TRBV24-1, the J gene TRBJ2-1; D possibly uses TRBD1 or TRBD2 (5 bases each). From germline, CDR1 is KGHDR and CDR2 SFDVKD. There are 15 residues in the CDR3. V shed 4 bases and J shed 6 bases, with 15 bases lying between them. CDR3 coding DNA: TGTGCCACCAGTGACGGGACCGCCTCATTCAATGAGCAGTTCTTC. Translated: CATSDGTASFNEQFF.

The chain links TRBV3-1 to TRBJ2-7; D might be TRBD1 or TRBD2, each matching 6 bases. This CDR3 is 12 amino acids long. Germline V gives CDR1 LGHDT, CDR2 YNNKEL (reference sequence). The V and J ends lost 4 bases and 10 bases respectively, with 14 bases between them. The CDR3 here is CASSLGGPYQYF. The CDR3 region has the DNA TGTGCCAGCAGCCTCGGGGGCCCCTATCAGTACTTC.

This clonotype was observed a few times. The CDR3 is CASSTQDRGNGYTF. In nucleotides, the CDR3 is TGTGCCAGCAGCACTCAGGACAGGGGGAATGGCTACACCTTC. This chain connects TRBV7-9 to TRBJ1-2, with 10 bases matching TRBD1. The CDR3 is 14 residues long. V lost 5 bases, J lost 6 bases, and 6 bases stayed unmatched. Germline CDR1 reads SEHNR; CDR2 reads FQNEAQ (reference sequence).

CDR3 region: CASSYSTPEQYF. CDR3 DNA: TGTGCCAGCAGTTACTCGACCCCCGAGCAGTACTTC. V gene TRBV6-6 combines with J gene TRBJ2-7; D is unclear. Germline V lookup: CDR1 MNHNY, CDR2 SVGAGI (reference sequence). The CDR3 consists of 12 residues. With 0 bases removed from V and 6 bases from J, the gap between germline ends came to 6 bases.

The chain employs TRBV29-1 and TRBJ1-1, with D maybe TRBD1 (6 bases). Per germline, CDR1 SQVTM and CDR2 ANQGSEA. The CDR3 is 13 residues long. V was clipped by 4 bases and J by 1 base, with 10 bases between them. The CDR3 DNA is TGCAGCGTTGGGCAGGGACAGAACACTGAAGCTTTCTTT. As protein: CSVGQGQNTEAFF.

In this sample, this clonotype turned up a few times. V is TRBV28 and J is TRBJ2-5; 9 bases are shared with TRBD1. Judging by the DNA end, TRBJ2-7 fits better; the J call may be wrong. Per the germline V gene, CDR1 is MDHEN and CDR2 is SYDVKM. The CDR3 covers 15 residues. CDR3: CASSPTRDRAHEQYF. The DNA for the CDR3 is TGTGCCAGCAGTCCCACCCGGGACAGGGCCCACGAGCAGTACTTC.

This chain links TRBV20-1 with TRBJ1-2, with D hard to call. With 3 bases removed from V and 1 base from J, the gap between germline ends came to 12 bases. From germline, CDR1 is DFQATT and CDR2 SNEGSKA (reference sequence). This CDR3 is 14 amino acids long. The chain's CDR3 is CSARSQSINYGYTF. CDR3 bases: TGCAGTGCTAGGTCTCAGTCAATTAACTATGGCTACACCTTC.

This rearrangement joins TRBV29-1 to TRBJ1-2; 9 bases match TRBD1. The CDR3 runs 17 residues. Germline V CDR1 and CDR2: SQVTM, ANQGSEA. J was trimmed by 4 bases and V by 5 bases; bases with no gene match: 17. The CDR3 protein is CSVNELDRGVPPYGYTF. CDR3 nucleotide sequence: TGCAGCGTTAACGAATTGGACAGGGGTGTTCCTCCCTATGGCTACACCTTC.

The chain employs TRBV20-1 and TRBJ2-1; the match to TRBD2 covers 12 bases. Germline V gene data show CDR1 as DFQATT and CDR2 as SNEGSKA (reference sequence). Trimming at V came to 1 base and at J to 3 bases, leaving 4 bases not matched to a gene. The CDR3 runs to 16 residues. This CDR3 reads CSARVASGRVYNEQFF. The CDR3 DNA reads as TGCAGTGCTAGAGTGGCTAGCGGGAGGGTCTACAATGAGCAGTTCTTC.

This clonotype came up a few times. The rearrangement uses TRBV12-3 or TRBV12-4 and TRBJ2-7; 7 positions match TRBD1. The CDR3 runs to 15 residues. With V trimmed by 1 base and J by 7 bases, 10 bases remained unmatched. The DNA for the CDR3 is TGTGCCAGCAGTTTAGAAGGGACAGCGACAAGAGAGCAGTACTTC. This gives the protein CASSLEGTATREQYF.

The V and J genes are TRBV27 and TRBJ1-2, with 7 nucleotides matching TRBD1. V trimming: 5 bases; J trimming: 3 bases; junction bases outside the gene matches: 6. The CDR3 has 14 amino acids. The germline V gene encodes CDR1 MNHEY and CDR2 SMNVEV (reference sequence). CDR3 region: CASSDNTGDYGYTF. The DNA of the CDR3 is TGTGCCAGCAGTGACAACACAGGGGACTATGGCTACACCTTC.

This clonotype was counted between two and nine times. The rearrangement joins TRBV10-1 to TRBJ2-1, with 11 bases aligning to TRBD2. This CDR3 spans 13 amino acids. Germline V CDR1 and CDR2: WNHNN, SYGVQD (reference sequence). The trim removed 7 bases at V and 9 bases at J, leaving 5 bases unmatched. The CDR3 DNA reads TGCGCCAGCAATTCCCTAGCGGGAGGTGAGCAGTTCTTC. Protein product: CASNSLAGGEQFF.

This clonotype was found a few times. The V and J genes are TRBV29-1 and TRBJ2-7, with 9 positions matching TRBD1. The germline V gene encodes CDR1 SQVTM and CDR2 ANQGSEA. This CDR3 region has 14 residues. The V gene end was trimmed by 4 bases and the J gene end by 6 bases; junction bases not matched to a gene: 10. The DNA of the CDR3 is TGCAGCGTTGTTCCCACCGGGACAGGGAGCGAGCAGTACTTC. This codes for CSVVPTGTGSEQYF.

Many counts were recorded for this clonotype. CDR3 DNA: TGTGCCAGCAGCCGACGGAGTCAAGAGACCCAGTACTTC. This translates into CASSRRSQETQYF. The chain has TRBV12-3 or TRBV12-4 and TRBJ2-5; D is ambiguous. The germline V and J ends were trimmed by 6 bases and 2 bases, with 10 bases remaining between them. This CDR3 has 13 amino acids.

The chain uses TRBV25-1 and TRBJ1-5, with 8 bases identical to TRBD1. V was clipped by 6 bases and J by 4 bases; unmatched bases: 2. The germline gives CDR1 MGHDK, CDR2 SYGVNS. CDR3 length equals 13 residues. The CDR3: CASRGQANQPQHF. CDR3 nucleotides: TGTGCCAGCAGGGGACAGGCAAATCAGCCCCAGCATTTT.

The chain couples TRBV27 to TRBJ2-1, with 10 bases fitting TRBD1. Germline trimming cut 10 bases from V and 8 bases from J; bases unmatched to any gene: 2. CDR1 is MNHEY and CDR2 is SMNVEV in the germline V gene (reference sequence). The CDR3 has 11 residues. The CDR3 DNA is TGTGCCATTGGACAGGGGGATGAGCAGTTCTTC. Translation gives CAIGQGDEQFF.

This chain links TRBV7-8 with TRBJ1-2; 7 bases map to TRBD1. The CDR3 sequence is 14 residues long. Germline-derived CDR1 and CDR2 are SGHVS and FQNEAQ. The ends lost 2 bases at V and 6 bases at J; junction bases unmatched: 6. CDR3 in DNA: TGTGCCAGCAGCTTAATCGCAGGGGGAGATGGCTACACCTTC. Encoded protein: CASSLIAGGDGYTF.

This CDR3 is CASSSTGSGGELFF. As DNA, the CDR3 is TGCGCCAGCAGCTCCACAGGGTCGGGCGGGGAGCTGTTTTTT. The chain links TRBV5-1 to TRBJ2-2, with D perhaps TRBD1 (6 bases). Trimming removed 3 bases from V and 7 bases from J, with 13 bases in between. The CDR3 spans 14 residues. Looked up from germline, CDR1 is SGHRS and CDR2 is YFSETQ.

The V gene is TRBV29-1, the J gene TRBJ2-1, with a tentative D call TRBD2 (5 bases). Per the germline V gene, CDR1 is SQVTM and CDR2 is ANQGSEA. V lost 2 bases to trimming and J lost 10 bases, with 9 bases between them. The CDR3 loop spans 11 amino acids. This CDR3 reads CSVERGSEQFF. CDR3 bases: TGCAGCGTTGAACGGGGATCGGAGCAGTTCTTC.

The rearrangement links TRBV29-1 to TRBJ2-3, with unresolved D. Trimming left V 7 bases short and J 2 bases short, with 13 bases between. CDR3 length: 13 amino acids. Germline values: CDR1 SQVTM, CDR2 ANQGSEA. CDR3 region: CSAQSGVTDTQYF. The CDR3, as DNA: TGCAGCGCCCAAAGTGGGGTCACAGATACGCAGTATTTT.

The table lists this clonotype with a few counts. The rearrangement links TRBV7-2 to TRBJ2-1, with D perhaps TRBD2 (6 bases). The germline V and J ends were trimmed by 5 bases and 4 bases, with 12 bases remaining between them. Germline CDR1 and CDR2: SGHTA and FQGNSA. CDR3 length: 14 amino acids. CDR3 coding DNA: TGTGCCAGCAGCCCCTTGAGCGGGTACAATGAGCAGTTCTTC. Encoded protein: CASSPLSGYNEQFF.